The T cell receptor beta chain under discussion was sequenced for a study of cytomegalovirus exposure and HLA in healthy donors. Both 60 Vbeta primers and 13 Jbeta primers went into the PCR. TCRdb keeps only in-frame clones here, not all; method: immunoSEQ multiplex PCR. The sample includes some 130,000 clones, 80% of them seen just once. The ends lost 5 bases at V and 5 bases at J; junction bases unmatched: 6. Per the germline V gene, CDR1 is MNHEY and CDR2 is SVGAGI. CDR3 length equals 13 residues. To note about this clone: As yet, its antigen is unknown.

Study-level results: A later analysis showed that HLA-associated TCR beta chains had undergone more clonal expansion than equally common others. Across donors, most TCRs were seen rarely, yet some public ones were widespread. One cluster of highly shared sequence variants probably arose as a sequencing artifact.

This chain connects TRBV6-5 to TRBJ2-7; 7 positions match TRBD1. This TCR came from a male donor in good health and CMV-seronegative. Sequencing was carried out using PBMCs. The CDR3 bases are TGTGCCAGCAGTCGGGGACAGTCCCACGAGCAGTACTTC. Translation gives CASSRGQSHEQYF.